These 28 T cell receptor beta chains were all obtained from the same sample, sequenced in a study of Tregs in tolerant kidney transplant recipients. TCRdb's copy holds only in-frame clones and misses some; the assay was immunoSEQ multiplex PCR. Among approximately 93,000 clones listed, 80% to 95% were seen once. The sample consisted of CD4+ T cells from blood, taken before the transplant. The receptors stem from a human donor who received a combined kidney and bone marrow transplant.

CDR3: CASSQVAGGHEQYF. Written as DNA, the CDR3 is TGCGCCAGCAGCCAAGTTGCAGGGGGACACGAGCAGTACTTC. The V and J genes are TRBV4-3 and TRBJ2-7; 7 nucleotides line up with TRBD1. CDR1 is LGHNA and CDR2 is YSLEER in the germline V gene. The CDR3 runs to 14 residues. The junction had 5 bases not matched to a gene; V was cut back by 1 base and J by 5 bases.

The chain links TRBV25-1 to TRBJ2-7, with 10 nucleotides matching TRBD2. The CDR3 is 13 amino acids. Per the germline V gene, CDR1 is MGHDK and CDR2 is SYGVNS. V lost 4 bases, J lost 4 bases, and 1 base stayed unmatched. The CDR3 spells CASSGTSGYEQYF. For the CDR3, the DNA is TGTGCCAGCAGTGGGACTAGCGGATACGAGCAGTACTTC.

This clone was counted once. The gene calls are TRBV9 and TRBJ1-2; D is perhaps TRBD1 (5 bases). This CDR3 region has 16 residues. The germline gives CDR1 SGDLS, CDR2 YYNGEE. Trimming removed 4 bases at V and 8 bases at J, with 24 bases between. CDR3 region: CASSPRLGGQSGGYTF. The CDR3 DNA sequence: TGTGCCAGCAGCCCACGTCTAGGTGGACAATCGGGCGGCTACACCTTC.

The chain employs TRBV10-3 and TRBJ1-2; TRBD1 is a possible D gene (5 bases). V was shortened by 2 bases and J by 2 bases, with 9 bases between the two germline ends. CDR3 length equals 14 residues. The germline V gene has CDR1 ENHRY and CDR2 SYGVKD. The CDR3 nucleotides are TGTGCCATCAGTGAGGCCAGGGCAAACTATGGCTACACCTTC. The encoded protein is CAISEARANYGYTF.

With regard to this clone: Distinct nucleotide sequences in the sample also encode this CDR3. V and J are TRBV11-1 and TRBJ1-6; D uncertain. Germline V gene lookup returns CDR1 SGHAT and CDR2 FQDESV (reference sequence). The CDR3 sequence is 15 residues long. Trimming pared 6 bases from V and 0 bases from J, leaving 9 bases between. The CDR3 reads CASRPGSSYNSPLHF. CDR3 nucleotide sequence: TGTGCCAGCAGACCCGGGTCCTCCTATAATTCACCCCTCCACTTT.

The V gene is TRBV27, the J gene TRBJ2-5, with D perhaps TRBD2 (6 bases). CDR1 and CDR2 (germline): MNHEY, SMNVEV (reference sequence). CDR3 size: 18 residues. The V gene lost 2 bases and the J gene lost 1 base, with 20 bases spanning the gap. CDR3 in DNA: TGTGCCAGCAGTTTACGATATCCCGAGGCGGGGCGCCAAGAGACCCAGTACTTC. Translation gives CASSLRYPEAGRQETQYF.

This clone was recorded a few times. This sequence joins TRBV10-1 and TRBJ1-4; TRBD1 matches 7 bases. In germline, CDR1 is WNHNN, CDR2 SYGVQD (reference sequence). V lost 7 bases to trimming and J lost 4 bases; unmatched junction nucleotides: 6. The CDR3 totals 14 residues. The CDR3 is CASITGADNEKLFF. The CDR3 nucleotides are TGCGCCAGCATCACAGGGGCCGATAATGAAAAACTGTTTTTT.

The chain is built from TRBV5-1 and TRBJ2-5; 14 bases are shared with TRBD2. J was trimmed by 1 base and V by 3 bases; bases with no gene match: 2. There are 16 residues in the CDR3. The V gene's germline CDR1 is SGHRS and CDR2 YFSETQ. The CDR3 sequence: CASSWTSGGLQETQYF. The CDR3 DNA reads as TGCGCCAGCAGCTGGACTAGCGGGGGGCTCCAAGAGACCCAGTACTTC.

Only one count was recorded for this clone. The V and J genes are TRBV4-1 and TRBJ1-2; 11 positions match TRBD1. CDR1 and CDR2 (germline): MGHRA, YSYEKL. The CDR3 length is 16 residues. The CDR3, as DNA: TGCGCTAAGTCGGCCCAGGGACAGGGGGGAAACTATGGCTACACCTTC. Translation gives CAKSAQGQGGNYGYTF.

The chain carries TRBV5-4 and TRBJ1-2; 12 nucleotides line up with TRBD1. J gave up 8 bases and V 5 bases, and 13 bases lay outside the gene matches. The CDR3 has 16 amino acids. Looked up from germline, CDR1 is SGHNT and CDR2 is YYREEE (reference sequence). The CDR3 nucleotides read TGTGCCAGCAGGCTCGGGACAGGGGGCGCGGAAAGGGGCTACACCTTC. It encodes CASRLGTGGAERGYTF.

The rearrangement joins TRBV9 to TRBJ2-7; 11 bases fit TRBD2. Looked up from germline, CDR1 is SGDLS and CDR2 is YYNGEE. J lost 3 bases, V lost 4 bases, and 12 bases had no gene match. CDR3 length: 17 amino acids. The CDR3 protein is CASSPGAGSGGVYEQYF. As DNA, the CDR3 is TGTGCCAGCAGCCCAGGGGCCGGTAGCGGGGGGGTCTACGAGCAGTACTTC.

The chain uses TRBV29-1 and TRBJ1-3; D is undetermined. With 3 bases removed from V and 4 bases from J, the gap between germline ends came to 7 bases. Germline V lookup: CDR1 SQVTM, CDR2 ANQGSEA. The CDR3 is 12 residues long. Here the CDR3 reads CSVELQGNTIYF. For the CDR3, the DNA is TGCAGCGTTGAGCTACAGGGAAACACCATATATTTT.

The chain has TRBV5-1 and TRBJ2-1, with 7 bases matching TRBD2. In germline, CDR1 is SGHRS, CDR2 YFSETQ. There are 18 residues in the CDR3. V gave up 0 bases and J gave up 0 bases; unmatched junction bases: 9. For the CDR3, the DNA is TGCGCCAGCAGCTTGGCGCCCGGGGGGTGGAGCTCCTACAATGAGCAGTTCTTC. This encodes CASSLAPGGWSSYNEQFF.

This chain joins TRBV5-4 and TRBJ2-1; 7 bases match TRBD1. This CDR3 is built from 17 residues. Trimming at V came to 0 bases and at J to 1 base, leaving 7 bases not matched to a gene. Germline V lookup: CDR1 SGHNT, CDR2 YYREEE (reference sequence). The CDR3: CASSLEVQGTSYNEQFF. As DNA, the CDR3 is TGTGCCAGCAGCTTGGAGGTACAGGGGACGTCCTACAATGAGCAGTTCTTC.

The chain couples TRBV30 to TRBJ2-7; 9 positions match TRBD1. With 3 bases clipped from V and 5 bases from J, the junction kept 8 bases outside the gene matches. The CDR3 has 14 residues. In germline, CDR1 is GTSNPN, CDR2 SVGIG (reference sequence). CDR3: CAWRRTGEGDEQYF. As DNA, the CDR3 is TGTGCCTGGAGGAGGACAGGGGAAGGGGACGAGCAGTACTTC.

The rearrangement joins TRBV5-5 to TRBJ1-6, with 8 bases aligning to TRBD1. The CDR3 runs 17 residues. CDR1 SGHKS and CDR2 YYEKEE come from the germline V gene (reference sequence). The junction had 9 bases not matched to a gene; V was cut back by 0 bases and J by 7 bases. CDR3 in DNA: TGTGCCAGCAGCTTGGTTTCGGGACAGGCTAAGAATTCACCCCTCCACTTT. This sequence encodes CASSLVSGQAKNSPLHF.

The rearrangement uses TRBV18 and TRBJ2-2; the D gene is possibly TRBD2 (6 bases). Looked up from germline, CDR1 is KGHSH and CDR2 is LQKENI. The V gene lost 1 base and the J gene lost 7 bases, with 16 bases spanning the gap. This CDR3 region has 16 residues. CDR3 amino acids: CASSPQGTSYIGELFF. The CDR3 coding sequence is TGTGCCAGCTCACCACAAGGTACTAGCTACATCGGGGAGCTGTTTTTT.

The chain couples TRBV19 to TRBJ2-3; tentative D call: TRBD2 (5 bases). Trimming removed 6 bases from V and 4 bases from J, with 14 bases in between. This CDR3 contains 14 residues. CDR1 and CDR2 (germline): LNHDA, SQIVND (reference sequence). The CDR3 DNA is TGTGCCAGTAGCGCAAATTCGCGGGCAGATACGCAGTATTTT. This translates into CASSANSRADTQYF.

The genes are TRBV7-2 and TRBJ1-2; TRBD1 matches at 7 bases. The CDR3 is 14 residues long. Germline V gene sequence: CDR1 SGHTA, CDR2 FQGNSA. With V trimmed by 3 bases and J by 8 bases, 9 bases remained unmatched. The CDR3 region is CASSFPKGAGGYTF. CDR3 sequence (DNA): TGTGCCAGCAGCTTTCCGAAGGGGGCGGGAGGCTACACCTTC. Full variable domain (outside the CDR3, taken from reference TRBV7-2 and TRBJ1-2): GAGVSQSPSNKVTEKGKDVELRCDPISGHTALYWYRQSLGQGLEFLIYFQGNSAPDKSGLPSDRFSAERTGGSVSTLTIQRTQQEDSAVYLCASSFPKGAGGYTFGSGTRLTVV.

The DNA for the CDR3 is TGTGCCAGCAGCTCTCCCATGGCATACGCTTCTAACTATGGCTACACCTTC. The encoded protein is CASSSPMAYASNYGYTF. V usage is TRBV7-9 and J usage is TRBJ1-2; D remains ambiguous. V lost 4 bases to trimming and J lost 0 bases, with 18 bases between them. Germline CDR1 is SEHNR and CDR2 is FQNEAQ (reference sequence). CDR3 length: 17 residues.

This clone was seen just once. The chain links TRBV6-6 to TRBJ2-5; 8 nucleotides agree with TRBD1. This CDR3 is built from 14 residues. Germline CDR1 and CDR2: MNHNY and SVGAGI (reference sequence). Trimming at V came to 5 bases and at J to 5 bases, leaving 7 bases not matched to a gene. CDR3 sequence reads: CASSNQGAGETQYF. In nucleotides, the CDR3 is TGTGCCAGCAGTAACCAGGGGGCGGGGGAGACCCAGTACTTC.

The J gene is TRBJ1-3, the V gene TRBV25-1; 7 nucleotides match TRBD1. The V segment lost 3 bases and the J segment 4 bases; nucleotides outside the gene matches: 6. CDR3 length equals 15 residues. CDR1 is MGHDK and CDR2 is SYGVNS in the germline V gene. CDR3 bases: TGTGCCAGCAGTGATAGAAGGGGGCACGGAAACACCATATATTTT. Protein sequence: CASSDRRGHGNTIYF. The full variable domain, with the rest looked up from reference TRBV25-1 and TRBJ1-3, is EADIYQTPRYLVIGTGKKITLECSQTMGHDKMYWYQQDPGMELHLIHYSYGVNSTEKGDLSSESTVSRIRTEHFPLTLESARPSHTSQYLCASSDRRGHGNTIYFGEGSWLTVV.

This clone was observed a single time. The CDR3 DNA sequence: TGTGCCAGCAGCTTAGGAACGGGGTTTGAAGCTTTCTTT. Translated, it gives CASSLGTGFEAFF. The rearrangement joins TRBV7-9 to TRBJ1-1; D ambiguous. This CDR3 comprises 13 residues. The germline V gene encodes CDR1 SEHNR and CDR2 FQNEAQ (reference sequence). The V and J ends lost 1 base and 7 bases respectively, with 10 bases between them.

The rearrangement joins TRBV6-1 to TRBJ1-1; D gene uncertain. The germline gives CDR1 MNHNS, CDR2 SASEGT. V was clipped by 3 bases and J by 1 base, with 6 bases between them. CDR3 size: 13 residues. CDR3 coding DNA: TGTGCCAGCAGTGATTTCAGGAACACTGAAGCTTTCTTT. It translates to CASSDFRNTEAFF.

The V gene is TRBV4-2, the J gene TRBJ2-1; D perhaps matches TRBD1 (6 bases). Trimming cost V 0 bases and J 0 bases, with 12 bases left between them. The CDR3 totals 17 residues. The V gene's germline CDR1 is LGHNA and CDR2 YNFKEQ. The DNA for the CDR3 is TGTGCCAGCAGCCAAGACTACAGGGTTCACTCCTACAATGAGCAGTTCTTC. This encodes CASSQDYRVHSYNEQFF.

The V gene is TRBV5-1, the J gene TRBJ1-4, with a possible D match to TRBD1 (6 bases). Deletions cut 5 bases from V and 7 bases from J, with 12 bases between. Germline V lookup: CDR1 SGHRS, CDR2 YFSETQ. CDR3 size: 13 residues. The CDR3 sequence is CASSVQGSEKLFF. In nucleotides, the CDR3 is TGCGCCAGCAGTGTCCAGGGGAGTGAAAAACTGTTTTTT. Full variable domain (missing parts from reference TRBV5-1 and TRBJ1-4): KAGVTQTPRYLIKTRGQQVTLSCSPISGHRSVSWYQQTPGQGLQFLFEYFSETQRNKGNFPGRFSGRQFSNSRSEMNVSTLELGDSALYLCASSVQGSEKLFFGSGTQLSVL.

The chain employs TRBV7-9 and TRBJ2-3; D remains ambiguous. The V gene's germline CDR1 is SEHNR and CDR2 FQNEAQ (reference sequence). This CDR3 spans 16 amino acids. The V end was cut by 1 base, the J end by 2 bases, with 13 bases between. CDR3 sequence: CASSLGASRNTDTQYF. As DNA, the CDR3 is TGTGCCAGCAGCTTAGGGGCCAGCCGAAACACAGATACGCAGTATTTT.

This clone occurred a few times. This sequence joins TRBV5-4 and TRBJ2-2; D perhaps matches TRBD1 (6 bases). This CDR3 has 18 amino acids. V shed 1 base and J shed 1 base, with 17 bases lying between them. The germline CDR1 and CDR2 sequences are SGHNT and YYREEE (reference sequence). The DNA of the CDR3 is TGTGCCAGCAGCTTGATCCAGGGGTCGGGATTGAACACCGGGGAGCTGTTTTTT. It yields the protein CASSLIQGSGLNTGELFF.